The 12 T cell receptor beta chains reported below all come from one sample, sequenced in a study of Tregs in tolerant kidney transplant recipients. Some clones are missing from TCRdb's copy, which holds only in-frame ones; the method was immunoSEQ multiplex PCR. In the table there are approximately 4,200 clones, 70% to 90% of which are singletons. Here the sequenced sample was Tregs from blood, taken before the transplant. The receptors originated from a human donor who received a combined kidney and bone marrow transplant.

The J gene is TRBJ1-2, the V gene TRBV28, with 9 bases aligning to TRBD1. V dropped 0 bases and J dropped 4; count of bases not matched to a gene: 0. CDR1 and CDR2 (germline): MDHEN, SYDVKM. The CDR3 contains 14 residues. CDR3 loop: CASSLWTGGYGYTF. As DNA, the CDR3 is TGTGCCAGCAGTTTATGGACAGGGGGCTATGGCTACACCTTC.

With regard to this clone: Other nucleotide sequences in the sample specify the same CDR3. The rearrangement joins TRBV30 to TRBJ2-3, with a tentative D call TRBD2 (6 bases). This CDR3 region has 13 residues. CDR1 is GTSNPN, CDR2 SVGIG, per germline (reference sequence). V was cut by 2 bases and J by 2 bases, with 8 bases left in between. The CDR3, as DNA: TGTGCCTGGAGTCAGCGGGCCACAGATACGCAGTATTTT. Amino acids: CAWSQRATDTQYF. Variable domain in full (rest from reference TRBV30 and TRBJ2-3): SQTIHQWPATLVQPVGSPLSLECTVEGTSNPNLYWYRQAAGRGLQLLFYSVGIGQISSEVPQNLSASRPQDRQFILSSKKLLLSDSGFYLCAWSQRATDTQYFGPGTRLTVL.

This CDR3 is CASSVGQGSLETQYF. In DNA, the CDR3 is TGTGCCAGCAGCGTGGGACAGGGGAGTCTAGAGACCCAGTACTTC. This rearrangement joins TRBV9 to TRBJ2-5; 10 nucleotides line up with TRBD1. The CDR3 is made up of 15 amino acids. Germline CDR1 reads SGDLS; CDR2 reads YYNGEE. The V gene end was trimmed by 2 bases and the J gene end by 4 bases; junction bases not matched to a gene: 5. Supplemented by reference TRBV9 and TRBJ2-5, the full variable domain reads DSGVTQTPKHLITATGQRVTLRCSPRSGDLSVYWYQQSLDQGLQFLIQYYNGEERAKGNILERFSAQQFPDLHSELNLSSLELGDSALYFCASSVGQGSLETQYFGPGTRLLVL.

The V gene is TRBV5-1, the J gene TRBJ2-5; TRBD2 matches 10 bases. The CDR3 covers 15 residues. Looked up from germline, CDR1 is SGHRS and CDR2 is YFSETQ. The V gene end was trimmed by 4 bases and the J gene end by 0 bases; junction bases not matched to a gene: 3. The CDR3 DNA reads TGCGCCAGCAGCACACTAGCGGGGAACCAAGAGACCCAGTACTTC. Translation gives CASSTLAGNQETQYF.

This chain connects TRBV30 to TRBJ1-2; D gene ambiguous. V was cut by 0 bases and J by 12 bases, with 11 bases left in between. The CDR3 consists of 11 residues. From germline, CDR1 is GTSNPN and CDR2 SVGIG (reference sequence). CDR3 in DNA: TGTGCCTGGAGTGTACTGTCCGCAAACACCTTC. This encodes CAWSVLSANTF.

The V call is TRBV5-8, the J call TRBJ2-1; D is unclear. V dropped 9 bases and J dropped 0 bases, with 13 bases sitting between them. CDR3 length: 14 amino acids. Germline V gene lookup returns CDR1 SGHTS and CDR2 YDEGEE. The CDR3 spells CATRLLSSYNEQFF. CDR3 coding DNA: TGTGCCACCAGGCTTCTCAGCTCCTACAATGAGCAGTTCTTC.

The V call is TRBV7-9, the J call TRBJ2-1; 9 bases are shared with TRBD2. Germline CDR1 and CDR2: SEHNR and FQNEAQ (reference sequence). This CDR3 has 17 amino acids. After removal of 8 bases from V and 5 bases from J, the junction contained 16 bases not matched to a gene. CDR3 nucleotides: TGTGCCAGCCCCCCAGGTAGCGGGAGATCCCCGAACAATGAGCAGTTCTTC. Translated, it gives CASPPGSGRSPNNEQFF. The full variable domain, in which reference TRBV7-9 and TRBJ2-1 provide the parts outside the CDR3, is DTGVSQNPRHKITKRGQNVTFRCDPISEHNRLYWYRQTLGQGPEFLTYFQNEAQLEKSRLLSDRFSAERPKGSFSTLEIQRTEQGDSAMYLCASPPGSGRSPNNEQFFGPGTRLTVL.

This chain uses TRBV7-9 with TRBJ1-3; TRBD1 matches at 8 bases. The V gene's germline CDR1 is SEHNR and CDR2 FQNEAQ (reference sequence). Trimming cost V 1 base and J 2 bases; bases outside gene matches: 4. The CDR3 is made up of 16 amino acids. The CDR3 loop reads CASSLDSGGAGNTIYF. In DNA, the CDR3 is TGTGCCAGCAGCTTAGATTCAGGGGGCGCTGGAAACACCATATATTTT.

CDR3 sequence reads: CASLNQGAGTDTQYF. In DNA form, the CDR3 reads TGTGCCAGCCTTAACCAGGGGGCTGGGACAGATACGCAGTATTTT. This chain connects TRBV27 to TRBJ2-3; 8 nucleotides agree with TRBD1. This CDR3 spans 15 amino acids. After removal of 8 bases from V and 3 bases from J, the junction contained 10 bases not matched to a gene. Germline V gene lookup returns CDR1 MNHEY and CDR2 SMNVEV (reference sequence).

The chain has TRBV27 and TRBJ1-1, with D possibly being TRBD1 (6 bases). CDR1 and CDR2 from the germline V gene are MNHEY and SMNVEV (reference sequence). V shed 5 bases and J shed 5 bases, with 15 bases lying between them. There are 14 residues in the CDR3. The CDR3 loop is CASSRQAVGTEAFF. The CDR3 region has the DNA TGTGCCAGCAGTCGACAGGCGGTAGGTACTGAAGCTTTCTTT.

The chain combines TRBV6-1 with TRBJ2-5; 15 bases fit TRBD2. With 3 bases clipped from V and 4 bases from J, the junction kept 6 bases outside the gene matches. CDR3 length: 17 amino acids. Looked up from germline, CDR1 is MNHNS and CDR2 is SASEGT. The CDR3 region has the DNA TGTGCCAGCAGTGACCTTGGACTAGCGGGGGGGGGAGAGACCCAGTACTTC. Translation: CASSDLGLAGGGETQYF.

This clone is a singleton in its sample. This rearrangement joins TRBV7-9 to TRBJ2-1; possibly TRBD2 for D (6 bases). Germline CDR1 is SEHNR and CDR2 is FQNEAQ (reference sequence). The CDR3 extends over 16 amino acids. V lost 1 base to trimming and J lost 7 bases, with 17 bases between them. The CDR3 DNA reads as TGTGCCAGCAGCTTAGGTCGCGGGGCCCTGCTAAATGAGCAGTTCTTC. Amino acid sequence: CASSLGRGALLNEQFF.